The 17 T cell receptor beta chains below were found in one sample sequenced in a study of blood T cell repertoires in COVID-19. Only in-frame clones appear in the TCRdb table, and some are missing; sequencing was by immunoSEQ multiplex PCR. Among some 520,000 clones, roughly 89% were seen once, and the ten largest hold over 0.7%. Sequences were obtained from peripheral blood. The receptors come from a man aged 18 to 29 with COVID-19, enrolled during active disease.

This clone came up a few times. The rearrangement joins TRBV6-4 to TRBJ2-1, with 9 nucleotides matching TRBD1. The CDR3 extends over 15 amino acids. The J segment lost 6 bases and the V segment lost 0 bases, leaving 3 bases of the junction unmatched. Germline assignment: CDR1 MRHNA and CDR2 SNTAGT. CDR3 DNA sequence: TGTGCCAGCAGTGACTCAGAGACAGGGGGCAATGAGCAGTTCTTC. Its translation is CASSDSETGGNEQFF.

The chain couples TRBV4-1 to TRBJ2-7; D is uncertain. Germline V gene data show CDR1 as MGHRA and CDR2 as YSYEKL. The CDR3 spans 12 residues. V was clipped by 0 bases and J by 3 bases, with 3 bases between them. CDR3 coding DNA: TGCGCCAGCAGCCAAGATCGCTACGAGCAGTACTTC. Its translation is CASSQDRYEQYF.

This clone was seen only a few times. The chain links TRBV6-1 to TRBJ2-1; unclear D gene. The germline V gene encodes CDR1 MNHNS and CDR2 SASEGT. This CDR3 has 15 amino acids. V was cut by 0 bases and J by 8 bases, with 14 bases left in between. The CDR3 protein is CASSEAPFSSDEQFF. The DNA of the CDR3 is TGTGCCAGCAGTGAAGCGCCCTTTAGCTCCGATGAGCAGTTCTTC.

The chain couples TRBV19 to TRBJ2-7, with D unresolved. CDR1 LNHDA and CDR2 SQIVND come from the germline V gene (reference sequence). V gave up 4 bases and J gave up 3 bases, with 10 bases separating them. The length of the CDR3 is 13 residues. The DNA for the CDR3 is TGTGCCAGTAGTAGATCCTCGGGCTACGAGCAGTACTTC. This encodes CASSRSSGYEQYF. The full variable domain, in which reference TRBV19 and TRBJ2-7 provide the parts outside the CDR3, is DGGITQSPKYLFRKEGQNVTLSCEQNLNHDAMYWYRQDPGQGLRLIYYSQIVNDFQKGDIAEGYSVSREKKESFPLTVTSAQKNPTAFYLCASSRSSGYEQYFGPGTRLTVT.

This clone has a single count. CDR3 bases: TGTGCCAGCAGCTTAGCAGCATTGGTTTACGAGCAGTACTTC. Its protein product is CASSLAALVYEQYF. J is TRBJ2-7 and V is TRBV7-9; no reliable D call. Germline V gene data show CDR1 as SEHNR and CDR2 as FQNEAQ (reference sequence). The CDR3 contains 14 residues. V lost 0 bases and J 4 bases, leaving 10 bases between the germline ends.

V is TRBV19 and J is TRBJ2-1; 11 positions agree with TRBD2. V shed 4 bases and J 0 bases; nucleotides not matched to a gene: 2. The CDR3 is made up of 16 amino acids. Per the germline V gene, CDR1 is LNHDA and CDR2 is SQIVND (reference sequence). For the CDR3, the DNA is TGTGCCAGTAGTACAACTAGCGGGAGCTCCTACAATGAGCAGTTCTTC. Residues: CASSTTSGSSYNEQFF.

The V and J genes are TRBV4-1 and TRBJ2-7; 10 nucleotides agree with TRBD2. Germline trimming cut 5 bases from V and 4 bases from J; bases unmatched to any gene: 8. Germline CDR1 reads MGHRA; CDR2 reads YSYEKL. The CDR3 loop spans 15 amino acids. CDR3 sequence reads: CASSEGASGGYEQYF. DNA for the CDR3: TGCGCCAGCAGCGAGGGGGCTAGCGGGGGTTACGAGCAGTACTTC.

The chain employs TRBV5-1 and TRBJ2-3; the D is unclear. CDR3 length: 14 residues. V lost 1 base and J 4 bases, leaving 10 bases between the germline ends. Per germline, CDR1 SGHRS and CDR2 YFSETQ. The CDR3 is CASSLQGDADTQYF. The CDR3 region has the DNA TGCGCCAGCAGCTTGCAAGGAGACGCAGATACGCAGTATTTT.

The rearrangement links TRBV2 to TRBJ2-7; possible D gene TRBD1, 6 bases. The CDR3 is 12 amino acids. Looked up from germline, CDR1 is SNHLY and CDR2 is FYNNEI. The ends were cut back, 6 bases at V and 4 bases at J, with 10 bases in the middle. CDR3 coding DNA: TGTGCCAGCAGCAACCAGGGGTACGAGCAGTACTTC. Translated: CASSNQGYEQYF.

V gene TRBV10-1 combines with J gene TRBJ2-3; TRBD1 is a possible D gene (5 bases). The length of the CDR3 is 13 residues. Trimming removed 7 bases from V and 0 bases from J, with 8 bases in between. CDR1 is WNHNN, CDR2 SYGVQD, per germline (reference sequence). The CDR3 DNA sequence: TGCGCCAGCACCCACAGGAGCACAGATACGCAGTATTTT. Translation: CASTHRSTDTQYF.

The V gene is TRBV27, the J gene TRBJ2-4; D is unclear. This CDR3 is built from 14 residues. CDR1 and CDR2 (germline): MNHEY, SMNVEV (reference sequence). V gave up 4 bases and J gave up 3 bases, with 10 bases separating them. CDR3 protein: CASSSLGGKNIQYF. The CDR3 region has the DNA TGTGCCAGCAGTTCCCTCGGCGGCAAAAACATTCAGTACTTC.

The chain links TRBV2 to TRBJ2-3; 7 positions agree with TRBD2. With 5 bases clipped from V and 6 bases from J, the junction kept 8 bases outside the gene matches. CDR3 length: 14 residues. Germline V lookup: CDR1 SNHLY, CDR2 FYNNEI. CDR3 coding DNA: TGTGCCAGCAGTACCGGACTAGATGGGGATACGCAGTATTTT. The encoded protein is CASSTGLDGDTQYF.

This chain links TRBV7-9 with TRBJ2-7; TRBD2 aligns across 8 bases. From germline, CDR1 is SEHNR and CDR2 FQNEAQ (reference sequence). The CDR3 length is 14 residues. Germline trimming cut 7 bases from V and 5 bases from J; bases unmatched to any gene: 10. The CDR3 coding sequence is TGTGCCAGCATCCGAGCGGGAGATCTCCACGAGCAGTACTTC. It specifies CASIRAGDLHEQYF.

V is TRBV30 and J is TRBJ2-7; 8 bases line up with TRBD1. CDR3 length: 14 amino acids. With 8 bases clipped from V and 2 bases from J, the junction kept 11 bases outside the gene matches. CDR1 and CDR2 from the germline V gene are GTSNPN and SVGIG (reference sequence). The CDR3 loop is CALSGDRRTYEQYF. The DNA for the CDR3 is TGTGCCCTTTCGGGGGACAGGCGGACCTACGAGCAGTACTTC. The whole variable domain, remainder taken from reference TRBV30 and TRBJ2-7, is SQTIHQWPATLVQPVGSPLSLECTVEGTSNPNLYWYRQAAGRGLQLLFYSVGIGQISSEVPQNLSASRPQDRQFILSSKKLLLSDSGFYLCALSGDRRTYEQYFGPGTRLTVT.

The chain combines TRBV5-1 with TRBJ1-2, with D perhaps matching TRBD1 (5 bases). The ends were cut back, 0 bases at V and 5 bases at J, with 14 bases in the middle. The germline V gene encodes CDR1 SGHRS and CDR2 YFSETQ. This CDR3 contains 15 residues. The DNA of the CDR3 is TGCGCCAGCAGCTTGGATGCGACAGAGCGTTATGGCTACACCTTC. This gives the protein CASSLDATERYGYTF.

This chain connects TRBV5-1 to TRBJ2-3; weak D call: TRBD2 (6 bases). Germline CDR1 reads SGHRS; CDR2 reads YFSETQ. V shed 4 bases and J shed 8 bases, with 14 bases lying between them. This CDR3 has 13 residues. CDR3 residues: CASSITTGGTQYF. The CDR3 region has the DNA TGCGCCAGCAGCATTACCACCGGGGGTACGCAGTATTTT.

This chain's CDR3 is CASSLDPGGRTEAFF. CDR3 nucleotide sequence: TGTGCCAGCAGCTTAGATCCAGGGGGCAGGACTGAAGCTTTCTTT. The chain carries TRBV7-9 and TRBJ1-1; 8 nucleotides align to TRBD1. The CDR3 consists of 15 residues. The germline CDR1 and CDR2 sequences are SEHNR and FQNEAQ (reference sequence). Unmatched junction bases numbered 6, after V lost 1 base and J lost 5 bases.